This T cell receptor (beta chain) was observed in a study of neoadjuvant anti-PD-1 for oral cavity cancer. General study points: Higher pretreatment blood Treg/Th17 ratios correlated with higher pretreatment blood and lower post-treatment tumor TCRbeta clonality.

Time point noted: after neoadjuvant nivolumab, at surgical resection. These newly diagnosed stage II-IVA oral cavity squamous cell carcinoma patients had no prior systemic or radiation treatment. Trimming stripped 1 base from V and 7 bases from J, with 12 bases between. The germline V gene encodes CDR1 SGHNT and CDR2 YYREEE (reference sequence). This CDR3 is 14 amino acids long. The method was immunoSEQ multiplex PCR; TCRdb's version includes in-frame clones alone and lacks a portion of them. Here the sample spans 10,000 to 15,000 clones, 71% being singletons. Details on this clone: Its specificity is not known.

The chain links TRBV5-4 to TRBJ2-1; D uncertain. The sequence was collected from a person between 40 and 85 years old with oral cavity squamous cell carcinoma. The sequencing used PBMCs, collected after nivolumab (anti-PD-1) treatment. Written as DNA, the CDR3 is TGTGCCAGCAGCTTGAGTGGGGTTGAGAATGAGCAGTTCTTC. Amino acid sequence: CASSLSGVENEQFF.